The 21 T cell receptor beta chains in this list originate from one sample, sequenced in a study of blood T cells in healthy people across ages. Primed by a sample-barcoded 5' primer and a J-beta primer mix, a second PCR proceeded for roughly 6 to 12 cycles. TCRdb itself ran the 5' RACE reads through MiXCR, one entry per CDR3 protein. The sample carries about 1.4 million distinct CDR3 sequences, approximately 59% recorded once. Sequenced input: blood. The receptors were gathered from a man aged 18 to 30 in good health.

In its sample, this clonotype was seen a few times. V is TRBV10-3 and J is TRBJ2-4; 12 bases agree with TRBD2. The J call may be in error: the DNA end matches TRBJ2-7 better. This CDR3 is built from 14 residues. The germline V gene encodes CDR1 ENHRY and CDR2 SYGVKD. CDR3 region: CAIKTSGGSYEQYF. In nucleotides, the CDR3 is TGTGCCATCAAAACTAGCGGGGGGTCCTACGAGCAGTACTTC.

The chain is built from TRBV7-2 and TRBJ2-3; 9 bases match TRBD1. The CDR3 extends over 14 amino acids. CDR1 is SGHTA and CDR2 is FQGNSA in the germline V gene. The trim removed 5 bases at V and 6 bases at J, leaving 6 bases unmatched. The CDR3: CASSNDRGGDTQYF. The CDR3 coding sequence is TGTGCCAGCAGCAATGACAGGGGGGGGGATACGCAGTATTTT.

The genes are TRBV6-2 or TRBV6-3 and TRBJ2-5; 8 bases agree with TRBD1. The DNA end is a closer match to TRBJ2-7, so the J assignment may be wrong. Looked up from germline, CDR1 is MNHEY and CDR2 is SVGEGT. The CDR3 length is 13 residues. For the CDR3, the DNA is TGTGCCAGCACAGAACAGGGGGTCTACGAGCAGTACTTC. The encoded protein is CASTEQGVYEQYF.

This clonotype showed up just a few times. CDR3: CASSGQYGYEQYF. In DNA, the CDR3 is TGTGCCAGTAGTGGGCAGTACGGTTACGAGCAGTACTTC. The V and J genes are TRBV27 and TRBJ2-7, with D unresolved. The CDR3 totals 13 residues. The V gene lost 9 bases and the J gene lost 4 bases, with 16 bases spanning the gap. In germline, CDR1 is MNHEY, CDR2 SMNVEV (reference sequence).

The chain couples TRBV27 to TRBJ2-7; 7 bases map to TRBD1. Germline values: CDR1 MNHEY, CDR2 SMNVEV (reference sequence). V lost 10 bases and J lost 2; bases outside the gene matches: 8. The length of the CDR3 is 13 residues. The CDR3 spells CAIGGAGPYEQYF. The CDR3 DNA sequence: TGTGCCATAGGGGGCGCGGGTCCCTACGAGCAGTACTTC.

V is TRBV4-3 and J is TRBJ2-1; TRBD1 matches at 9 bases. CDR3 length: 18 amino acids. J lost 0 bases, V lost 1 base, and 7 bases had no gene match. Germline V gene lookup returns CDR1 LGHNA and CDR2 YSLEER. CDR3 in DNA: TGCGCCAGCAGCCAAGTGGTGACAGGGGGGTTCTCCTACAATGAGCAGTTCTTC. This codes for CASSQVVTGGFSYNEQFF.

In this sample, this clonotype turned up once. This chain uses TRBV7-6 with TRBJ2-2, with D perhaps TRBD1 or TRBD2 (7 bases each). The length of the CDR3 is 19 residues. Trimming stripped 1 base from V and 0 bases from J, with 18 bases between. In germline, CDR1 is SGHVS, CDR2 FNYEAQ. The CDR3: CASSLGKRGGQPNTGELFF. CDR3 nucleotide sequence: TGTGCCAGCAGCTTAGGGAAGAGGGGGGGACAGCCGAACACCGGGGAGCTGTTTTTT.

The chain is built from TRBV4-2 and TRBJ2-1; 9 bases are shared with TRBD2. Germline trimming cut 3 bases from V and 5 bases from J; bases unmatched to any gene: 5. CDR1 and CDR2 (germline): LGHNA, YNFKEQ. There are 15 residues in the CDR3. The CDR3 DNA reads as TGTGCCAGCAGCCATAATAGCGGGAGCAACAATGAGCAGTTCTTC. As protein: CASSHNSGSNNEQFF.

This chain joins TRBV4-1 and TRBJ2-1, with a tentative D call TRBD2 (6 bases). CDR3 length: 16 residues. With 0 bases removed from V and 7 bases from J, the gap between germline ends came to 16 bases. The germline CDR1 and CDR2 sequences are MGHRA and YSYEKL. CDR3 coding DNA: TGCGCCAGCAGCCAAGACGGAGCCGGGAGCGGGAATGAGCAGTTCTTC. This translates into CASSQDGAGSGNEQFF.

The rearrangement uses TRBV2 and TRBJ2-3; D might be TRBD2 (6 bases). In germline, CDR1 is SNHLY, CDR2 FYNNEI. This CDR3 comprises 16 residues. Trimming took off 2 bases at V and 0 bases at J, with 12 bases between the two ends. CDR3 in amino acids: CASSETVAGSTDTQYF. The DNA for the CDR3 is TGTGCCAGCAGTGAAACGGTGGCGGGGAGCACAGATACGCAGTATTTT.

Remarks on this clonotype: A much more abundant neighbour one base away suggests this may be a read error. Written as DNA, the CDR3 is TGTGCCAGCAGCTTCCCTGTAGATACGCAGTATTTT. This codes for CASSFPVDTQYF. The chain employs TRBV7-2 and TRBJ2-3; the D is unclear. The CDR3 runs to 12 residues. Trimming took 3 bases from V and 5 from J, leaving 6 bases between them. Germline values: CDR1 SGHTA, CDR2 FQGNSA. The full variable domain, in which reference TRBV7-2 and TRBJ2-3 provide the parts outside the CDR3, is GAGVSQSPSNKVTEKGKDVELRCDPISGHTALYWYRQSLGQGLEFLIYFQGNSAPDKSGLPSDRFSAERTGGSVSTLTIQRTQQEDSAVYLCASSFPVDTQYFGPGTRLTVL.

This chain joins TRBV12-3 or TRBV12-4 and TRBJ2-1, with 8 bases lining up with TRBD2. The CDR3 is made up of 15 amino acids. J lost 7 bases, V lost 6 bases, and 11 bases had no gene match. The DNA for the CDR3 is TGTGCCAGCAGAGTAGCGGGAAACGAGAGAAATGAGCAGTTCTTC. Amino acids: CASRVAGNERNEQFF.

CDR3 amino acids: CASTGTGEFYEQYF. CDR3 in DNA: TGTGCCAGCACAGGGACAGGGGAATTCTACGAGCAGTACTTC. The chain recombines TRBV21-1 with TRBJ2-7; whether TRBD1, the table's D call, matches the DNA was not checked. TRBV21-1 corresponds to a pseudogene. The CDR3 spans 14 residues.

The chain couples TRBV3-1 to TRBJ2-7; weak D call: TRBD1 (5 bases). The last part of the DNA fits TRBJ2-5 better; the J call may be wrong. The CDR3 is 14 amino acids. CDR1 and CDR2 from the germline V gene are LGHDT and YNNKEL (reference sequence). The CDR3 here is CASSQAGNQGTQYF. Here the CDR3 DNA reads TGTGCCAGCAGCCAAGCGGGCAACCAGGGGACCCAGTACTTC.

This chain joins TRBV3-1 and TRBJ2-7; D is unresolved. CDR3 length equals 14 residues. The germline gives CDR1 LGHDT, CDR2 YNNKEL (reference sequence). Trimming removed 3 bases from V and 1 base from J, with 10 bases in between. The CDR3 here is CASSHSVGSYEQYF. In DNA, the CDR3 is TGTGCCAGCAGCCATTCGGTCGGTTCCTACGAGCAGTACTTC.

This chain uses TRBV11-2 with TRBJ2-1; 8 nucleotides line up with TRBD1. The ends lost 5 bases at V and 4 bases at J; junction bases unmatched: 4. This CDR3 region has 14 residues. Germline loops: CDR1 SGHAT, CDR2 FQNNGV. CDR3 region: CASSPYRGYNEQFF. The CDR3 DNA reads TGTGCCAGCAGCCCCTACAGGGGGTACAATGAGCAGTTCTTC.

The chain uses TRBV6-5 and TRBJ2-5, with TRBD1 matching over 7 bases. The DNA end is more similar to TRBJ2-7, so the J call may be wrong. This CDR3 is built from 13 residues. Looked up from germline, CDR1 is MNHEY and CDR2 is SVGAGI. The CDR3 nucleotides read TGTGCCAGCTGGGACAGCTCAACCTACGAGCAGTACTTC. Amino acid sequence: CASWDSSTYEQYF.

The chain couples TRBV4-3 to TRBJ2-2; D is ambiguous. V was shortened by 0 bases and J by 3 bases, with 5 bases between the two germline ends. Per germline, CDR1 LGHNA and CDR2 YSLEER. CDR3 size: 14 residues. CDR3 residues: CASSQDFDTGELFF. The CDR3 bases are TGCGCCAGCAGCCAAGATTTCGACACCGGGGAGCTGTTTTTT.

The J gene is TRBJ2-7, the V gene TRBV6-6, with 7 bases fitting TRBD1. CDR1 and CDR2 from the germline V gene are MNHNY and SVGAGI (reference sequence). The CDR3 loop spans 16 amino acids. Trimming took 2 bases from V and 1 from J; bases not matched to a gene: 8. The CDR3 reads CASSYAGEGASYEQYF. CDR3 DNA: TGTGCCAGCAGTTACGCGGGCGAGGGGGCGTCCTACGAGCAGTACTTC.

The chain couples TRBV13 to TRBJ1-4, with 9 bases fitting TRBD1. The V segment lost 7 bases and the J segment 8 bases; nucleotides outside the gene matches: 8. Per germline, CDR1 PRHDT and CDR2 FYEKMQ (reference sequence). This CDR3 contains 14 residues. The CDR3 sequence: CASNIQGAREKLFF. CDR3 coding DNA: TGTGCCAGCAACATACAGGGGGCAAGGGAAAAACTGTTTTTT.

This CDR3 is CASSPQGHIQGGYTF. CDR3 coding DNA: TGTGCCAGCAGTCCCCAGGGGCACATCCAGGGTGGCTACACCTTC. This chain links TRBV28 with TRBJ1-2; D may be TRBD1 (6 bases). The V end lost 5 bases, the J end lost 7 bases, and 20 bases lay between the germline ends. CDR1 MDHEN and CDR2 SYDVKM come from the germline V gene. CDR3 length equals 15 residues.